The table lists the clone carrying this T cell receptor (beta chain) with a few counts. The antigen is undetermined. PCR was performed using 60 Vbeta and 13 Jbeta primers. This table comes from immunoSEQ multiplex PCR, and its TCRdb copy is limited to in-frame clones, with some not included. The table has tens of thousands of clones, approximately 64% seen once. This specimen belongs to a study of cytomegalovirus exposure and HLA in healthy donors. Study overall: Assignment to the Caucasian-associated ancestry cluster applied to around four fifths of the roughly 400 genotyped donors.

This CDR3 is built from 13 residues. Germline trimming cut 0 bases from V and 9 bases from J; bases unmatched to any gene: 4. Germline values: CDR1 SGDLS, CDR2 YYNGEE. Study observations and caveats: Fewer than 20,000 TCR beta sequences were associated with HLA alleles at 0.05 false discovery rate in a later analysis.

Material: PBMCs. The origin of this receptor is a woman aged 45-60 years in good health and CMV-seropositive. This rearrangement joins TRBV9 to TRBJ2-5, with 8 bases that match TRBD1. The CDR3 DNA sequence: TGTGCCAGCAGCGTAGGATCAGGGGGCCCCCAGTACTTC. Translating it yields CASSVGSGGPQYF.